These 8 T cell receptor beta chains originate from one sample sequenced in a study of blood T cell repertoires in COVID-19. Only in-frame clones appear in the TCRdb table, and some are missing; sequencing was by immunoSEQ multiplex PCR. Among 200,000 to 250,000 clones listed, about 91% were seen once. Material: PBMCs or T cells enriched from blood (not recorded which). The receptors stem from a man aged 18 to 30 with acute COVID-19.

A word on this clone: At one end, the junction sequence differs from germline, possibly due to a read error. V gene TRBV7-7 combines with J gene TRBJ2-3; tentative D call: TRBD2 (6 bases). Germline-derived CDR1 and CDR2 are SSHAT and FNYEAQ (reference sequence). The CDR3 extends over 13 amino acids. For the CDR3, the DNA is TGTGCTAGCAGCACGGGGGTCACAGATACGCAGTATTTT. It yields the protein CASSTGVTDTQYF.

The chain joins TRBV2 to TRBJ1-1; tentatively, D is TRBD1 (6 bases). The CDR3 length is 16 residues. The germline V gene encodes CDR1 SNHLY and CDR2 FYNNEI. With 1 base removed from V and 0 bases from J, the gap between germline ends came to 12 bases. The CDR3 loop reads CASSEVGGALNTEAFF. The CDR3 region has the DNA TGTGCCAGCAGTGAAGTGGGGGGGGCTTTGAACACTGAAGCTTTCTTT. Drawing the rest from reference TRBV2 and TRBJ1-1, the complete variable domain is EPEVTQTPSHQVTQMGQEVILRCVPISNHLYFYWYRQILGQKVEFLVSFYNNEISEKSEIFDDQFSVERPDGSNFTLKIRSTKLEDSAMYFCASSEVGGALNTEAFFGQGTRLTVV.

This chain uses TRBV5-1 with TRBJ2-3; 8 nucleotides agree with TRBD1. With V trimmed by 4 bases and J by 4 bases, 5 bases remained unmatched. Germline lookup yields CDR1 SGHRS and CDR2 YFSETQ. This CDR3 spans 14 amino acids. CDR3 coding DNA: TGCGCCAGCAGCAAGGGACAGGACTCAGATACGCAGTATTTT. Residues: CASSKGQDSDTQYF.

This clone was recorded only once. In DNA, the CDR3 is TGTGCCAGCAGTGTCGGGAACCTGAACGAGCAGTACTTC. This sequence encodes CASSVGNLNEQYF. V gene TRBV28 combines with J gene TRBJ2-7; tentatively, D is TRBD2 (5 bases). The CDR3 extends over 13 amino acids. Trimming removed 5 bases from V and 5 bases from J, with 13 bases in between. The germline CDR1 and CDR2 sequences are MDHEN and SYDVKM. Based on the CDR3 plus reference TRBV28 and TRBJ2-7, the full variable domain is DVKVTQSSRYLVKRTGEKVFLECVQDMDHENMFWYRQDPGLGLRLIYFSYDVKMKEKGDIPEGYSVSREKKERFSLILESASTNQTSMYLCASSVGNLNEQYFGPGTRLTVT.

Here the CDR3 reads CASSTLRQDSINKNYGYTF. CDR3 nucleotide sequence: TGTGCCAGCTCAACCCTCCGACAGGATAGCATCAACAAAAACTATGGCTACACCTTC. This chain links TRBV18 with TRBJ1-2; tentative D call: TRBD1 (6 bases). Germline values: CDR1 KGHSH, CDR2 LQKENI. This CDR3 region has 19 residues. The V and J ends lost 5 bases and 2 bases respectively, with 27 bases between them.

Written as DNA, the CDR3 is TGTGCCCCTCCTTTGGGGCCCAACACTGAAGCTTTCTTT. Its translation: CAPPLGPNTEAFF. This sequence joins TRBV24-1 and TRBJ1-1, with D possibly being TRBD1 (5 bases). The CDR3 runs to 13 residues. Germline lookup yields CDR1 KGHDR and CDR2 SFDVKD. V lost 12 bases to trimming and J lost 2 bases, with 15 bases between them.

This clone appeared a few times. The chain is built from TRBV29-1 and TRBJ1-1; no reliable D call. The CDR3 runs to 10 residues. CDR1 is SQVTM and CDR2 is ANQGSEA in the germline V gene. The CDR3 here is CSSGNTEAFF. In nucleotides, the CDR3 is TGCAGTTCAGGGAACACTGAAGCTTTCTTT.

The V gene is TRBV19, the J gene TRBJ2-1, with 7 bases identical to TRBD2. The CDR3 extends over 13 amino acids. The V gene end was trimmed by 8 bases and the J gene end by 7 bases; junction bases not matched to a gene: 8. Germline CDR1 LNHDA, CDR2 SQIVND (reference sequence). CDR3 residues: CASRGGSGNEQFF. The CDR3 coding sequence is TGTGCCAGTCGTGGCGGGAGCGGAAATGAGCAGTTCTTC.